The 27 T cell receptor beta chains below come from one sample, sequenced in a study of blood T cell repertoires in COVID-19. Sequencing was performed with immunoSEQ multiplex PCR; in TCRdb, only in-frame clones are kept and a portion is missing. The sample has roughly 80,000 clones; approximately 84% are singletons. Sequencing was done on a sample of peripheral blood. Receptor source: a human donor in a cohort sampled during active COVID-19.

This chain joins TRBV9 and TRBJ2-3, with a weak D call TRBD1 (6 bases). The CDR3 sequence is 14 residues long. The germline gives CDR1 SGDLS, CDR2 YYNGEE. V lost 0 bases and J 5 bases, leaving 10 bases between the germline ends. CDR3 loop: CASSVAGAGDTQYF. The CDR3 DNA follows: TGTGCCAGCAGCGTAGCAGGGGCAGGAGATACGCAGTATTTT.

V usage is TRBV21-1 and J usage is TRBJ1-5; TRBD1 was called by the table and not checked on the DNA. TRBV21-1 is given as a pseudogene. CDR3 length: 14 residues. In DNA form, the CDR3 reads TGTGCCAGCATATCCGGACAAGGGAAACAGCCCCAGCATTTT. The encoded protein is CASISGQGKQPQHF.

This chain links TRBV10-3 with TRBJ2-3, with D maybe TRBD1 (5 bases). The germline CDR1 and CDR2 sequences are ENHRY and SYGVKD. The V and J ends lost 3 bases and 2 bases respectively, with 12 bases between them. The CDR3 has 15 residues. For the CDR3, the DNA is TGTGCCATCAGTGACAGGGTCTCGACCACAGATACGCAGTATTTT. Encoded protein: CAISDRVSTTDTQYF.

The chain has TRBV4-2 and TRBJ2-5; TRBD1 might be the D (6 bases). Between the trimmed V and J ends, which lost 2 bases and 3 bases, there was a span of 22 bases. The length of the CDR3 is 18 residues. CDR1 is LGHNA, CDR2 YNFKEQ, per germline. In nucleotides, the CDR3 is TGTGCCAGCAGCCAACATAAAACCAGGACAGCCGAGAAAGAGACCCAGTACTTC. Amino acids: CASSQHKTRTAEKETQYF.

This rearrangement joins TRBV7-3 to TRBJ2-2; possible D gene TRBD2, 6 bases. The CDR3 runs to 16 residues. Germline CDR1 is SGHTA and CDR2 is FQGTGA. Trimming pared 0 bases from V and 0 bases from J, leaving 8 bases between. Here the CDR3 DNA reads TGTGCCAGCAGCTTAACGCGGGACTCGAACACCGGGGAGCTGTTTTTT. This sequence encodes CASSLTRDSNTGELFF.

The chain employs TRBV30 and TRBJ1-1; D gene uncertain. V shed 1 base and J shed 1 base, with 7 bases lying between them. The length of the CDR3 is 13 residues. The germline gives CDR1 GTSNPN, CDR2 SVGIG (reference sequence). CDR3: CAWSGLRNTEAFF. CDR3 coding DNA: TGTGCCTGGAGTGGCCTGAGGAACACTGAAGCTTTCTTT.

This clone was recorded a few times. The chain employs TRBV19 and TRBJ1-5; TRBD1 is a possible D gene (5 bases). With 7 bases removed from V and 5 bases from J, the gap between germline ends came to 18 bases. The CDR3 sequence is 15 residues long. Germline CDR1 and CDR2: LNHDA and SQIVND (reference sequence). In DNA, the CDR3 is TGTGCCAGTAACAGTAGGGGTACAGGTTATCAGCCCCAGCATTTT. Its translation: CASNSRGTGYQPQHF.

The chain couples TRBV24-1 to TRBJ2-6, with 9 bases fitting TRBD1. V was pared by 6 bases and J by 2 bases, with 7 bases of the junction left unmatched. CDR1 is KGHDR and CDR2 is SFDVKD in the germline V gene. This CDR3 has 17 amino acids. The CDR3: CATSPGTGRTGANVLTF. CDR3 nucleotides: TGTGCCACCAGTCCCGGGACAGGGCGTACTGGGGCCAACGTCCTGACTTTC.

V gene TRBV18 combines with J gene TRBJ1-1, with 7 bases lining up with TRBD1. The length of the CDR3 is 15 residues. Germline lookup yields CDR1 KGHSH and CDR2 LQKENI. V gave up 3 bases and J gave up 4 bases; unmatched junction bases: 8. In DNA, the CDR3 is TGTGCCAGCTCACCCAGGGGGGTCGGGGGCACTGAAGCTTTCTTT. Its protein is CASSPRGVGGTEAFF.

This clone was seen only once. The CDR3 loop is CASSQVAGVTDTQYF. DNA of the CDR3: TGTGCCAGCAGCCAGGTGGCGGGGGTTACAGATACGCAGTATTTT. This chain uses TRBV5-4 with TRBJ2-3; 7 bases are shared with TRBD2. Germline trimming cut 4 bases from V and 3 bases from J; bases unmatched to any gene: 8. The germline V gene has CDR1 SGHNT and CDR2 YYREEE (reference sequence). CDR3 length equals 15 residues.

The chain employs TRBV6-5 and TRBJ1-1; TRBD1 aligns across 7 bases. This CDR3 comprises 11 residues. Germline CDR1 MNHEY, CDR2 SVGAGI. Unmatched junction bases numbered 3, after V lost 6 bases and J lost 8 bases. The CDR3 loop is CASSSDREAFF. CDR3 coding DNA: TGTGCCAGCAGCTCGGACAGGGAAGCTTTCTTT.

V gene TRBV27 combines with J gene TRBJ1-4; TRBD1 is a possible D gene (6 bases). CDR1 and CDR2 from the germline V gene are MNHEY and SMNVEV (reference sequence). Trimming shortened V by 1 base and J by 4 bases, and 10 bases separated the two germline ends. The CDR3 covers 15 residues. The CDR3 loop is CASSLFRQDNEKLFF. CDR3 DNA: TGTGCCAGCAGTTTATTTCGACAGGATAATGAAAAACTGTTTTTT. The variable domain in full, completed from reference TRBV27 and TRBJ1-4, reads EAQVTQNPRYLITVTGKKLTVTCSQNMNHEYMSWYRQDPGLGLRQIYYSMNVEVTDKGDVPEGYKVSRKEKRNFPLILESPSPNQTSLYFCASSLFRQDNEKLFFGSGTQLSVL.

The chain has TRBV5-1 and TRBJ1-6; 10 bases map to TRBD1. V gave up 3 bases and J gave up 6 bases; unmatched junction bases: 6. Germline assignment: CDR1 SGHRS and CDR2 YFSETQ. The CDR3 has 16 amino acids. CDR3 amino acids: CASSSGRDRGNSPLHF. The CDR3 bases are TGCGCCAGCAGCTCTGGCCGGGACAGGGGTAATTCACCCCTCCACTTT.

This chain uses TRBV10-2 with TRBJ1-4; D gene uncertain. The CDR3 runs 12 residues. The V and J ends lost 6 bases and 7 bases respectively, with 9 bases between them. Looked up from germline, CDR1 is WSHSY and CDR2 is SAAADI. CDR3 residues: CASRESGEKLFF. In nucleotides, the CDR3 is TGCGCCAGCAGGGAAAGCGGTGAAAAACTGTTTTTT.

The chain couples TRBV7-3 to TRBJ2-1; 10 bases match TRBD2. The CDR3 runs 15 residues. The junction had 2 bases not matched to a gene; V was cut back by 1 base and J by 5 bases. Per germline, CDR1 SGHTA and CDR2 FQGTGA. This chain's CDR3 is CASSLSLAGDNEQFF. The CDR3 nucleotides are TGTGCCAGCAGCTTAAGTCTAGCGGGGGACAATGAGCAGTTCTTC.

V usage is TRBV19 and J usage is TRBJ1-6; no clear D. V dropped 5 bases and J dropped 7 bases, with 15 bases sitting between them. Germline lookup yields CDR1 LNHDA and CDR2 SQIVND (reference sequence). The CDR3 is 15 residues long. For the CDR3, the DNA is TGTGCCAGTAGTCCCCGTGGAGGGAGCAATTCACCCCTCCACTTT. Its protein is CASSPRGGSNSPLHF.

This clone has just one count. The V call is TRBV3-1 (or the pseudogene TRBV3-2), the J call TRBJ1-3; unclear D gene. Germline V lookup: CDR1 LGHDT, CDR2 YNNKEL (reference sequence). The CDR3 contains 13 residues. Trimming took 6 bases from V and 8 from J, leaving 14 bases between them. CDR3 in amino acids: CASRPPGIDTIYF. CDR3 sequence (DNA): TGTGCCAGCAGGCCCCCCGGGATTGACACCATATATTTT.

The CDR3: CASSSSWTGQGLETQYF. The CDR3 bases are TGTGCCAGCAGCTCCTCTTGGACAGGGCAGGGCTTGGAGACCCAGTACTTC. V is TRBV7-6 and J is TRBJ2-5; 8 bases align to TRBD1. Trimming took 4 bases from V and 5 from J; bases not matched to a gene: 15. CDR1 and CDR2 from the germline V gene are SGHVS and FNYEAQ. CDR3 length: 17 residues.

The chain uses TRBV3-1 (or the pseudogene TRBV3-2) and TRBJ2-3; perhaps TRBD2 as D (6 bases). This CDR3 comprises 14 residues. From germline, CDR1 is LGHDT and CDR2 YNNKEL (reference sequence). V was pared by 5 bases and J by 2 bases, with 11 bases between. CDR3 sequence (DNA): TGTGCCAGCAGCTCGGACTACGCCACAGATACGCAGTATTTT. This sequence encodes CASSSDYATDTQYF.

V gene TRBV10-1 combines with J gene TRBJ1-3; D gene ambiguous. Germline lookup yields CDR1 WNHNN and CDR2 SYGVQD (reference sequence). V gave up 3 bases and J gave up 0 bases, with 18 bases separating them. The CDR3 contains 18 residues. CDR3 sequence (DNA): TGCGCCAGCAGTGAACAAAGTGACACTCCGAGCTCTGGAAACACCATATATTTT. Its protein is CASSEQSDTPSSGNTIYF.

Written as DNA, the CDR3 is TGTGCCAGCTCACCACAGGCCAACGCGGGTGAAGCTTTCTTT. It yields the protein CASSPQANAGEAFF. The genes are TRBV18 and TRBJ1-1; the D is unclear. The germline V gene encodes CDR1 KGHSH and CDR2 LQKENI. This CDR3 has 14 amino acids. The ends were cut back, 1 base at V and 7 bases at J, with 13 bases in the middle.

V and J are TRBV19 and TRBJ1-5, with 7 bases identical to TRBD1. Germline values: CDR1 LNHDA, CDR2 SQIVND (reference sequence). J gave up 4 bases and V 3 bases, and 3 bases lay outside the gene matches. The CDR3 is made up of 14 amino acids. CDR3 loop: CASSIQGENQPQHF. The CDR3 DNA reads as TGTGCCAGTAGTATCCAGGGGGAGAATCAGCCCCAGCATTTT.

The chain carries TRBV10-3 and TRBJ2-5; 9 nucleotides match TRBD2. CDR1 is ENHRY and CDR2 is SYGVKD in the germline V gene. J gave up 3 bases and V 11 bases, and 7 bases lay outside the gene matches. The CDR3 is made up of 13 amino acids. Here the CDR3 DNA reads TGTGCCGTATCTAGCGGGGAAAAAGAGACCCAGTACTTC. Translating it yields CAVSSGEKETQYF.

The V and J genes are TRBV7-9 and TRBJ1-1, with 8 bases aligning to TRBD1. After removal of 7 bases from V and 8 bases from J, the junction contained 3 bases not matched to a gene. In germline, CDR1 is SEHNR, CDR2 FQNEAQ (reference sequence). The CDR3 sequence is 11 residues long. CDR3 sequence: CASTRQGEAFF. The CDR3, as DNA: TGTGCCAGCACCCGACAGGGGGAAGCTTTCTTT.

This chain uses TRBV19 with TRBJ1-5; 8 bases map to TRBD1. The V and J ends lost 0 bases and 5 bases, in that order; junction bases with no gene match: 3. The CDR3 runs to 15 residues. The germline CDR1 and CDR2 sequences are LNHDA and SQIVND (reference sequence). CDR3 residues: CASSIEAGGHQPQHF. DNA for the CDR3: TGTGCCAGTAGTATAGAGGCAGGGGGCCATCAGCCCCAGCATTTT. Full variable domain (outside the CDR3, taken from reference TRBV19 and TRBJ1-5): DGGITQSPKYLFRKEGQNVTLSCEQNLNHDAMYWYRQDPGQGLRLIYYSQIVNDFQKGDIAEGYSVSREKKESFPLTVTSAQKNPTAFYLCASSIEAGGHQPQHFGDGTRLSIL.

This chain connects TRBV28 to TRBJ2-7; 8 nucleotides match TRBD1. Trimming took 7 bases from V and 4 from J; bases not matched to a gene: 9. The CDR3 runs 14 residues. CDR1 is MDHEN and CDR2 is SYDVKM in the germline V gene. The CDR3 coding sequence is TGTGCCAGCATAGACAGGGGACGGCTGTACGAGCAGTACTTC. It encodes CASIDRGRLYEQYF.

The chain couples TRBV24-1 to TRBJ2-2; TRBD1 might be the D (6 bases). V was pared by 4 bases and J by 2 bases, with 13 bases between. The germline gives CDR1 KGHDR, CDR2 SFDVKD. The CDR3 covers 16 residues. The CDR3 nucleotides read TGTGCCACCAGTGACAATACAGGGTTCAACACCGGGGAGCTGTTTTTT. Amino acid sequence: CATSDNTGFNTGELFF.